This entry features one TCR beta chain sequence. Original processing methods: Using reference gene primer amplification, nucleated cell counts were estimated. TCRdb's table, derived via immunoSEQ multiplex PCR, lists solely in-frame clones and lacks some. Clonal size and the V and J genes are those of that table, whereas D and trimming came from the DNA. The data contain 140,000 to 150,000 clones, almost 85% of them singletons. This sample stems from a study of blood T cell repertoires in COVID-19. At the level of the study: PBMCs, B-cell-depleted T cells, or T cells were the source of the cDNA or gDNA that made up the material.

Ages ranged from roughly 18 to 100 years, with residence in 24 US areas. Grouping used clinical history reported by participants in a survey and questionnaire. The sequence derives from a woman between 50 and 59 years old with acute COVID-19. The material sequenced was PBMCs or T cells enriched from blood (not recorded which).

The CDR3 region has the DNA TGTGCCAGCAGCTTAGACGCGGCTAGCGGGAGATTGGGGGAGCTGTTTTTT. Translation gives CASSLDAASGRLGELFF. V usage is TRBV7-2 and J usage is TRBJ2-2; 10 bases are a match to TRBD2. V trimming: 1 base; J trimming: 8 bases; junction bases outside the gene matches: 10. This CDR3 region has 17 residues. Germline lookup yields CDR1 SGHTA and CDR2 FQGNSA.